This T cell receptor beta chain was sequenced in a study of T cells in Graves' hyperthyroidism and ophthalmopathy. The V gene end was trimmed by 5 bases and the J gene end by 4 bases; junction bases not matched to a gene: 10. This CDR3 is built from 16 residues. The germline CDR1 and CDR2 sequences are SEHNR and FQNEAQ (reference sequence). What was amplified from RNA transcripts were TCR beta CDR3 regions. First-round RT-PCR targeting the TCR CDR3 was performed with the HTBI primer set. TCRdb redid the calling of the multiplex PCR reads with MiXCR, one entry per CDR3 protein. The sample has 130,000 to 150,000 distinct CDR3 sequences; over 20% are singletons. Disease duration under 2 months; hyperthyroidism patients were aged 18 to 65. When hyperthyroidism was first diagnosed, the blood sample was taken, preceding any ophthalmopathy symptoms.

J is TRBJ2-5 and V is TRBV7-9; 10 positions match TRBD2. Sequencing was carried out using blood. The source of this sequence is a woman in her forties or fifties with Graves' hyperthyroidism that later progressed to Graves' ophthalmopathy. The CDR3 bases are TGTGCCAGCAGCCCGAACCTAGCGGGGGCGAGAGAGACCCAGTACTTC. Protein: CASSPNLAGARETQYF.